This TCR beta chain was identified during a study of blood T cell repertoires in COVID-19. Looking at the study overall: T cells, B-cell-depleted T cells, or PBMCs supplied cDNA or gDNA.

This CDR3 is built from 15 residues. Germline values: CDR1 SGHVS, CDR2 FQNEAQ. V was clipped by 4 bases and J by 5 bases; unmatched bases: 9. Sequenced by immunoSEQ multiplex PCR; TCRdb stores in-frame clones only, minus some. The sample records about 200,000 clones, 82% being singletons. This clone was found a few times. The receptor was derived from an older woman with COVID-19, enrolled during active disease. The chain joins TRBV7-8 to TRBJ1-1, with TRBD1 matching 8 bases. The sequencing input was peripheral blood. In DNA, the CDR3 is TGTGCCAGCAGCTGGGAAGGAACAGGGGGGACTGAAGCTTTCTTT. Residues: CASSWEGTGGTEAFF. The full variable domain, in which reference TRBV7-8 and TRBJ1-1 provide the parts outside the CDR3, is GAGVSQSPRYKVAKRGQDVALRCDPISGHVSLFWYQQALGQGPEFLTYFQNEAQLDKSGLPSDRFFAERPEGSVSTLKIQRTQQEDSAVYLCASSWEGTGGTEAFFGQGTRLTVV.